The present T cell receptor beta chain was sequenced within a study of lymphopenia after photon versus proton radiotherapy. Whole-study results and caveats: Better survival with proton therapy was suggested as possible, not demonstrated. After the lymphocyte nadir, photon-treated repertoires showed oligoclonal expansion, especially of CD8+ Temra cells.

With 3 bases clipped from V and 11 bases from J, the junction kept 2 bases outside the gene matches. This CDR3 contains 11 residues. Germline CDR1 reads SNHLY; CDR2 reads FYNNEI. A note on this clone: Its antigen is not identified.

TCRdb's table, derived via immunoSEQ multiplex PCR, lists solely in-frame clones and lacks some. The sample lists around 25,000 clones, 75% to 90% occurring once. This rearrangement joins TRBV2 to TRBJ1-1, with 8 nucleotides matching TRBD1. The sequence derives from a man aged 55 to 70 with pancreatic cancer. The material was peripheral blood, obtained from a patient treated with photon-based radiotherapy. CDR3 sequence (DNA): TGTGCCAGCAGTGAGCAGGGGGCGGCTTTCTTT. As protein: CASSEQGAAFF.